Shown below are 31 T cell receptor beta chains from a single sample sequenced in a study of early T cells in non-severe SARS-CoV-2 infection. TCRdb independently ran MiXCR on the 5' RACE reads; one entry per CDR3 protein. The data hold some 37,000 distinct CDR3 sequences, with roughly 9.7% observed a single time. Sequencing was done on a sample of whole blood. The receptor source for this set is an adult who was a healthcare worker with PCR-confirmed SARS-CoV-2 infection or an uninfected control (not recorded which).

The V call is TRBV6-2 or TRBV6-3, the J call TRBJ1-2; D is undetermined. Germline values: CDR1 MNHEY, CDR2 SVGEGT. With 7 bases removed from V and 0 bases from J, the gap between germline ends came to 15 bases. The CDR3 extends over 15 amino acids. The CDR3 is CASTGVRVANYGYTF. In DNA form, the CDR3 reads TGTGCCAGCACTGGGGTACGGGTAGCTAACTATGGCTACACCTTC.

This clonotype was detected only a few times. V is TRBV12-3 or TRBV12-4 and J is TRBJ2-2; no firm D call. The V gene lost 0 bases and the J gene lost 0 bases, with 5 bases spanning the gap. This CDR3 is 15 amino acids long. The CDR3 region is CASSLAEPNTGELFF. CDR3 DNA: TGTGCCAGCAGTTTAGCAGAGCCGAACACCGGGGAGCTGTTTTTT.

This clonotype has more than one count but fewer than ten. The rearrangement joins TRBV29-1 to TRBJ2-1, with D tentatively TRBD1 (6 bases). CDR3 length equals 14 residues. V was pared by 8 bases and J by 0 bases, with 14 bases between. From germline, CDR1 is SQVTM and CDR2 ANQGSEA. CDR3 DNA: TGCAGCCTCCTTAAAGGGGGCTCCTACAATGAGCAGTTCTTC. Protein: CSLLKGGSYNEQFF.

This clonotype was counted at least ten times. V is TRBV6-2 or TRBV6-3 and J is TRBJ2-2, with TRBD1 identical over 7 bases. Germline CDR1 reads MNHEY; CDR2 reads SVGEGT. V was pared by 6 bases and J by 0 bases, with 10 bases of the junction left unmatched. The CDR3 spans 17 residues. The DNA of the CDR3 is TGTGCCAGCAGCCCCGGACAGGCAAAAACGAACACCGGGGAGCTGTTTTTT. Amino acids: CASSPGQAKTNTGELFF.

This clonotype was recorded at least ten times. CDR3 sequence reads: CSARRGLAFTDTQYF. As DNA, the CDR3 is TGCAGTGCTAGGCGGGGACTAGCTTTCACAGATACGCAGTATTTT. The gene calls are TRBV20-1 and TRBJ2-3; 9 positions agree with TRBD2. The CDR3 is 15 residues long. Losses at the gene ends were 3 bases for V and 2 bases for J; bases not matched to a gene: 6. Germline V lookup: CDR1 DFQATT, CDR2 SNEGSKA (reference sequence).

This clonotype appeared many times. In DNA, the CDR3 is TGTGCCAGCAGTGAGGCCACCTATGGCTACACCTTC. This codes for CASSEATYGYTF. The gene calls are TRBV6-1 and TRBJ1-2; D remains unclear. CDR3 length: 12 amino acids. V was trimmed by 3 bases and J by 4 bases, leaving 6 bases between them. The germline CDR1 and CDR2 sequences are MNHNS and SASEGT.

Ten or more counts support this clonotype. The chain employs TRBV4-3 and TRBJ2-7; TRBD1 matches 9 bases. Trimming cost V 5 bases and J 3 bases; bases outside gene matches: 11. Germline V gene lookup returns CDR1 LGHNA and CDR2 YSLEER. The CDR3 has 16 residues. The CDR3 DNA follows: TGCGCCAGCAGCGCAGAACCGGGACAGGGTTACTACGAGCAGTACTTC. Its translation: CASSAEPGQGYYEQYF.

The rearrangement uses TRBV3-1 and TRBJ2-3; 8 bases agree with TRBD1. Germline trimming cut 3 bases from V and 5 bases from J; bases unmatched to any gene: 7. The length of the CDR3 is 15 residues. Per the germline V gene, CDR1 is LGHDT and CDR2 is YNNKEL (reference sequence). The CDR3 DNA reads TGTGCCAGCAGCCAGAGACAGGGGAAGTTAGATACGCAGTATTTT. Translation: CASSQRQGKLDTQYF.

This clonotype was seen repeatedly, ten times or more. The V and J genes are TRBV14 and TRBJ1-2; 8 bases are a match to TRBD1. CDR1 and CDR2 (germline): SGHDN, FVKESK. After removal of 2 bases from V and 2 bases from J, the junction contained 4 bases not matched to a gene. The CDR3 totals 15 residues. Written as DNA, the CDR3 is TGTGCCAGCAGCCAACCCGGACAGGGAAACTATGGCTACACCTTC. This gives the protein CASSQPGQGNYGYTF.

This clonotype was seen at least ten times. The V gene is TRBV21-1, the J gene TRBJ2-1; the tabulated D call, TRBD2, remains unverified against the DNA. TRBV21-1 has pseudogene status. The CDR3 spans 15 residues. CDR3 DNA: TGTGCCAGCAGCAAAGTGGGGCTAGCGGGGGGACGACAGTTCTTC. Its protein is CASSKVGLAGGRQFF.

This clonotype is medium-sized within its sample. The chain recombines TRBV29-1 with TRBJ1-1, with TRBD1 matching over 8 bases. V was clipped by 6 bases and J by 1 base; unmatched bases: 7. The CDR3 has 14 amino acids. Germline V CDR1 and CDR2: SQVTM, ANQGSEA. The DNA for the CDR3 is TGCAGCGTCCGGACAGGGCGGGGGAACACTGAAGCTTTCTTT. Its translation: CSVRTGRGNTEAFF.

This chain joins TRBV24-1 and TRBJ2-3; D not resolved. Deletions cut 1 base from V and 4 bases from J, with 5 bases between. Germline V gene lookup returns CDR1 KGHDR and CDR2 SFDVKD. This CDR3 has 13 amino acids. The DNA for the CDR3 is TGTGCCACCAGTGATTTCGGCGCAGATACGCAGTATTTT. Translating gives CATSDFGADTQYF.

This clonotype was seen many times. The gene calls are TRBV4-1 and TRBJ1-1; possible D gene TRBD1, 6 bases. V lost 2 bases and J lost 1, with 14 bases in between. Germline V gene data show CDR1 as MGHRA and CDR2 as YSYEKL. This CDR3 has 16 amino acids. DNA for the CDR3: TGCGCCAGCAGCCAACCACCGGGACACACGAACACTGAAGCTTTCTTT. It specifies CASSQPPGHTNTEAFF.

Regarding this clonotype: One base away lies a much larger clone, so this may be a sequencing read error. This rearrangement joins TRBV6-2 or TRBV6-3 to TRBJ2-1; no clear D gene. This CDR3 contains 13 residues. From germline, CDR1 is MNHEY and CDR2 SVGEGT. V lost 9 bases and J lost 5, with 14 bases in between. The CDR3 bases are TGTGCCAGAATCTCAACATTTGACAATGAGCAGTTCTTC. Its translation is CARISTFDNEQFF.

This chain connects TRBV28 to TRBJ2-1, with no clear D. Germline V gives CDR1 MDHEN, CDR2 SYDVKM. The CDR3 length is 13 residues. Trimming took off 3 bases at V and 8 bases at J, with 11 bases between the two ends. The CDR3 is CASSLVWADEQFF. CDR3 in DNA: TGTGCCAGCAGTTTGGTTTGGGCCGATGAGCAGTTCTTC.

At least ten counts were recorded for this clonotype. V gene TRBV29-1 combines with J gene TRBJ1-1, with 9 bases lining up with TRBD1. The CDR3 totals 14 residues. J lost 4 bases, V lost 4 bases, and 7 bases had no gene match. Per the germline V gene, CDR1 is SQVTM and CDR2 is ANQGSEA. The CDR3 region has the DNA TGCAGCGTTGCACCGGACAGGGGAGGCACTGAAGCTTTCTTT. Its protein product is CSVAPDRGGTEAFF.

This clonotype was detected ten times or more. The chain is built from TRBV5-6 and TRBJ2-1; D gene uncertain. Looked up from germline, CDR1 is SGHDT and CDR2 is YYEEEE. This CDR3 is 16 amino acids long. Trimming stripped 0 bases from V and 0 bases from J, with 10 bases between. The CDR3 coding sequence is TGTGCCAGCAGCTTGGGAGGCTGGAGCTCCTACAATGAGCAGTTCTTC. This encodes CASSLGGWSSYNEQFF.

The rearrangement uses TRBV6-5 and TRBJ2-2, with 11 nucleotides matching TRBD2. Germline CDR1 MNHEY, CDR2 SVGAGI. This CDR3 is 15 amino acids long. The V and J ends lost 8 bases and 4 bases, in that order; junction bases with no gene match: 6. The CDR3 DNA is TGTGCCAGCTCGCTAGCGGGGGGCACCACCGGGGAGCTGTTTTTT. It encodes CASSLAGGTTGELFF.

This clonotype has a count of ten or more. The V and J genes are TRBV3-1 and TRBJ1-2; 9 bases map to TRBD1. Per the germline V gene, CDR1 is LGHDT and CDR2 is YNNKEL (reference sequence). This CDR3 is 15 amino acids long. V dropped 4 bases and J dropped 2; count of bases not matched to a gene: 5. The CDR3 loop reads CASSRPGTGNYGYTF. In DNA form, the CDR3 reads TGTGCCAGCAGCCGTCCCGGGACAGGGAACTATGGCTACACCTTC. The full variable domain, its missing parts supplied by reference TRBV3-1 and TRBJ1-2, is DTAVSQTPKYLVTQMGNDKSIKCEQNLGHDTMYWYKQDSKKFLKIMFSYNNKELIINETVPNRFSPKSPDKAHLNLHINSLELGDSAVYFCASSRPGTGNYGYTFGSGTRLTVV.

The chain has TRBV7-2 and TRBJ2-2; D might be TRBD1 (5 bases). CDR3 length: 15 residues. The germline V and J ends were trimmed by 2 bases and 6 bases, with 13 bases remaining between them. Germline CDR1 reads SGHTA; CDR2 reads FQGNSA. CDR3 nucleotide sequence: TGTGCCAGCAGCTTACTCACAAGGGGATCCGGGGAGCTGTTTTTT. Its translation: CASSLLTRGSGELFF.

This clonotype occurred many times. The J gene is TRBJ2-3, the V gene TRBV6-2 or TRBV6-3, with 8 positions matching TRBD1. This CDR3 is built from 22 residues. V dropped 2 bases and J dropped 2; count of bases not matched to a gene: 24. In germline, CDR1 is MNHEY, CDR2 SVGEGT. The CDR3 sequence: CASSYPTTFHRQGRKDTDTQYF. CDR3 bases: TGTGCCAGCAGTTACCCTACAACATTTCACCGACAGGGGCGAAAGGACACAGATACGCAGTATTTT.

This clonotype was seen at least ten times. The rearrangement joins TRBV7-6 to TRBJ2-3, with TRBD2 as a possible D gene (6 bases). Germline lookup yields CDR1 SGHVS and CDR2 FNYEAQ. Trimming removed 3 bases from V and 3 bases from J, with 10 bases in between. The CDR3 consists of 14 residues. The CDR3 reads CASSFAGGTDTQYF. The DNA for the CDR3 is TGTGCCAGCAGCTTTGCAGGAGGGACAGATACGCAGTATTTT. The whole variable domain, filled in from reference TRBV7-6 and TRBJ2-3, reads GAGVSQSPRYKVTKRGQDVALRCDPISGHVSLYWYRQALGQGPEFLTYFNYEAQQDKSGLPNDRFSAERPEGSISTLTIQRTEQRDSAMYRCASSFAGGTDTQYFGPGTRLTVL.

This clonotype was found many times. The chain joins TRBV25-1 to TRBJ2-1; D gene unclear. V lost 4 bases and J 0 bases, leaving 10 bases between the germline ends. CDR1 is MGHDK and CDR2 is SYGVNS in the germline V gene. The CDR3 has 15 amino acids. The CDR3 protein is CASSAAGDSYNEQFF. CDR3 coding DNA: TGTGCCAGCAGTGCGGCAGGAGACTCCTACAATGAGCAGTTCTTC.

This clonotype was counted between two and nine times. The rearrangement uses TRBV9 and TRBJ1-2; D perhaps matches TRBD1 (6 bases). Germline lookup yields CDR1 SGDLS and CDR2 YYNGEE. CDR3 length: 14 residues. The V end lost 4 bases, the J end lost 8 bases, and 18 bases lay between the germline ends. The CDR3 nucleotides read TGTGCCAGCAGCACCCAACAGGGAATTGTAGGCTACACCTTC. As protein: CASSTQQGIVGYTF.

This clonotype showed up just a few times. The chain combines TRBV20-1 with TRBJ2-3, with a possible D match to TRBD1 (5 bases). V was pared by 4 bases and J by 0 bases, with 14 bases between. The CDR3 contains 15 residues. Per the germline V gene, CDR1 is DFQATT and CDR2 is SNEGSKA (reference sequence). The CDR3 reads CSATQRTSSTDTQYF. The CDR3 nucleotides are TGCAGTGCTACCCAAAGGACATCCAGCACAGATACGCAGTATTTT.

This clonotype was counted many times. V is TRBV15 and J is TRBJ2-6; no firm D call. Trimming left V 5 bases short and J 0 bases short, with 8 bases between. The CDR3 is 15 amino acids. Per the germline V gene, CDR1 is LNHNV and CDR2 is YYDKDF (reference sequence). The CDR3 DNA reads TGTGCCACCAGCGAACAGTTCTCTGGGGCCAACGTCCTGACTTTC. Its protein product is CATSEQFSGANVLTF.

The J gene is TRBJ2-3, the V gene TRBV6-2 or TRBV6-3; TRBD2 matches at 8 bases. This CDR3 has 15 amino acids. With 5 bases clipped from V and 4 bases from J, the junction kept 8 bases outside the gene matches. Germline V gene data show CDR1 as MNHEY and CDR2 as SVGEGT. The CDR3 DNA is TGTGCCAGCAGTCCACAGCGGGGGACCCCAGATACGCAGTATTTT. It translates to CASSPQRGTPDTQYF.

This clonotype was seen many times. The chain carries TRBV6-5 and TRBJ1-1; TRBD1 might be the D (5 bases). There are 11 residues in the CDR3. Germline assignment: CDR1 MNHEY and CDR2 SVGAGI. Trimming stripped 8 bases from V and 10 bases from J, with 14 bases between. CDR3 DNA: TGTGCCAGCTTCGCAGTGGGGGTAGCTTTCTTT. As protein: CASFAVGVAFF.

This clonotype appeared many times. V usage is TRBV20-1 and J usage is TRBJ2-5; 10 bases match TRBD2. Germline lookup yields CDR1 DFQATT and CDR2 SNEGSKA (reference sequence). The CDR3 contains 14 residues. V gave up 6 bases and J gave up 2 bases; unmatched junction bases: 6. CDR3 loop: CSATLAGVQETQYF. As DNA, the CDR3 is TGCAGTGCAACCCTAGCGGGGGTACAAGAGACCCAGTACTTC.

The rearrangement links TRBV4-1 to TRBJ1-1; D unresolved. From germline, CDR1 is MGHRA and CDR2 YSYEKL. There are 16 residues in the CDR3. The V end lost 1 base, the J end lost 0 bases, and 12 bases lay between the germline ends. The CDR3 sequence is CASSQATGIMNTEAFF. CDR3 DNA: TGCGCCAGCAGCCAAGCAACCGGGATAATGAACACTGAAGCTTTCTTT.

This clonotype was detected ten times or more. This chain uses TRBV18 with TRBJ1-1; no definite D call. CDR1 is KGHSH and CDR2 is LQKENI in the germline V gene. V was pared by 1 base and J by 1 base, with 4 bases between. This CDR3 region has 13 residues. The CDR3 spells CASSPLENTEAFF. The CDR3 nucleotides read TGTGCCAGCTCACCACTGGAGAACACTGAAGCTTTCTTT.